Following are 5 T cell receptor beta chains from one sample sequenced in a study of blood T cells in healthy people across ages. A second PCR, run for roughly 7 to 11 cycles, used a sample-barcoded 5' primer plus a J-beta primer mix. TCRdb passed the 5' RACE reads through MiXCR, listing each CDR3 protein once. The sample has more than 650,000 distinct CDR3 sequences, about 53% seen once. The sequenced material came from blood. The origin of the receptors is a man older than 75 in good health.

This sequence joins TRBV5-5 and TRBJ1-2; TRBD1 matches at 7 bases. Germline V gene lookup returns CDR1 SGHKS and CDR2 YYEKEE (reference sequence). The V and J ends lost 4 bases and 4 bases, in that order; junction bases with no gene match: 10. There are 15 residues in the CDR3. The CDR3 spells CASSVKPGQIYGYTF. The CDR3 nucleotides are TGTGCCAGCAGCGTTAAACCGGGACAGATCTATGGCTACACCTTC.

The chain links TRBV7-8 to TRBJ1-4; 8 nucleotides line up with TRBD1. The CDR3 covers 15 residues. Germline loops: CDR1 SGHVS, CDR2 FQNEAQ. V lost 3 bases to trimming and J lost 5 bases; unmatched junction nucleotides: 5. CDR3 nucleotides: TGTGCCAGCAGCTTGGGGAGACAGGGGAATGAAAAACTGTTTTTT. Its translation is CASSLGRQGNEKLFF. Full variable domain (missing parts from reference TRBV7-8 and TRBJ1-4): GAGVSQSPRYKVAKRGQDVALRCDPISGHVSLFWYQQALGQGPEFLTYFQNEAQLDKSGLPSDRFFAERPEGSVSTLKIQRTQQEDSAVYLCASSLGRQGNEKLFFGSGTQLSVL.

In regard to this clonotype: This may stem from a read error, because a much larger clone lies one nucleotide away. The chain has TRBV7-3 and TRBJ2-3; maybe TRBD2 (6 bases). Germline V gives CDR1 SGHTA, CDR2 FQGTGA. Trimming took off 3 bases at V and 9 bases at J, with 16 bases between the two ends. This CDR3 spans 14 amino acids. CDR3 bases: TGTGCCAGCAGCTTGAGAGGAGGGGTAGAGACGCAGTATTTT. The encoded protein is CASSLRGGVETQYF.

The V gene is TRBV7-9, the J gene TRBJ2-1, with 12 bases identical to TRBD2. CDR3 length: 17 amino acids. After removal of 0 bases from V and 10 bases from J, the junction contained 10 bases not matched to a gene. Germline values: CDR1 SEHNR, CDR2 FQNEAQ (reference sequence). Here the CDR3 reads CASSLARGTSGRNEQFF. CDR3 nucleotides: TGTGCCAGCAGCTTAGCGCGTGGAACTAGCGGGAGGAACGAGCAGTTCTTC.

The chain joins TRBV20-1 to TRBJ2-5, with TRBD2 identical over 11 bases. Germline V gene sequence: CDR1 DFQATT, CDR2 SNEGSKA (reference sequence). This CDR3 contains 15 residues. With V trimmed by 3 bases and J by 11 bases, 14 bases remained unmatched. CDR3 coding DNA: TGCAGTGCTAGGTTTAGCGGGAGGGTTTGGAGTGAGCAGTACTTC. Protein: CSARFSGRVWSEQYF.